Here is one T cell receptor (beta chain) with its context. No antigen is known for it. The junction shows a germline mismatch at one end, possibly a read error. The sample, about 9.2 milliliters of peripheral blood, was drawn from each donor. Through a sample-barcoded 5' primer and a J-beta primer mix, a second PCR was run for roughly 6 to 11 cycles. TCRdb itself ran the 5' RACE reads through MiXCR, one entry per CDR3 protein. The table lists approximately 800,000 distinct CDR3 sequences, 35% to 50% of them singletons, with approximately 18% in the top ten. The data originate from a study of blood T cells in healthy people across ages. Study-wide points: Long-lived donors exceeded aged donors in naive CD4+ cells and diversity. Per million T cells, TCR beta diversity dropped about linearly as age rose. Without sorted subsets, naive and antigen-experienced compartments could not be conclusively compared.

The CDR3 has 18 amino acids. The receptor was derived from a man at least 80 years old in good health. The sequencing sample was made of blood. V and J are TRBV12-3 or TRBV12-4 and TRBJ2-1; 9 bases are a match to TRBD2. The CDR3 loop reads CANSPGTSTQSSYNEQLF. DNA of the CDR3: TGTGCCAACAGTCCCGGGACTAGCACTCAGAGCTCCTACAATGAGCAGTTATTC.